This is a list of T cell receptor beta chains from one sample in a study of blood T cell repertoires in COVID-19. Repertoires were generated with immunoSEQ multiplex PCR, while TCRdb's copy carries only in-frame clones and drops some. Among 62,000 or so clones listed, about 86% were seen once. Specimen: peripheral blood. The receptors were sampled from a woman aged 55-70 years with acute or convalescent COVID-19. Each CDR3 is given without its conserved first and last residue.

CDR3	V	J
ASSDGAPEAF	TRBV6-4	TRBJ1-1
SVGQTGKGSTGELF	TRBV29-1	TRBJ2-2
ASSLAASRNYNEKLF	TRBV5-6	TRBJ1-4
ASSPTSDRTSTDTQY	TRBV5-1	TRBJ2-3
ASSLAVTSGVDYEQY	TRBV7-8	TRBJ2-7
ASSLNRNYGYT	TRBV28	TRBJ1-2
ASWGLVEQDTQY	TRBV2	TRBJ2-3
ASSKQGNLPNTGELF	TRBV2	TRBJ2-2
ASSSAGDTQY	TRBV7-9	TRBJ2-3
ASSPSGTGAQPQH	TRBV5-1	TRBJ1-5
ASSINTGARYGYT	TRBV19	TRBJ1-2
ASSLTSGANTGELF	TRBV9	TRBJ2-2
ASSDRDFHSYNEQF	TRBV5-4	TRBJ2-1
ASSKYRAYQETQY	TRBV6-5	TRBJ2-5
ASSFPGGPEKQY	TRBV5-6	TRBJ2-7
ASSQVAGVGYEQY	TRBV4-2	TRBJ2-7
ASSLVGRYTEAF	TRBV5-6	TRBJ1-1
ASSPSGRASSEQY	TRBV7-9	TRBJ2-7
ASSESGGFRNEAF	TRBV5-1	TRBJ1-1
ASRTTRRGRLGQPQH	TRBV28	TRBJ1-5
ASSRTTGAEQF	TRBV7-3	TRBJ2-1
ATLDRGVAIGEKLF	TRBV27	TRBJ1-4
ASRKDRGGVEAF	TRBV27	TRBJ1-1
ASSTGRGGTEAF	TRBV19	TRBJ1-1
ASSQVLGNTEAF	TRBV14	TRBJ1-1